One and the same sample provided the 26 T cell receptor beta chains below, sequenced in a study of blood T cell repertoires in COVID-19. Assay used: immunoSEQ multiplex PCR; TCRdb lists only in-frame clones, some missing. The sample contains under 250,000 clones, just over 85% of which appear only once. Sequencing was carried out using peripheral blood. The receptors derive from a man older than 75 with acute or convalescent COVID-19.

The rearrangement uses TRBV5-6 and TRBJ2-3, with 10 bases that match TRBD1. The CDR3 is made up of 15 amino acids. The trim removed 2 bases at V and 5 bases at J, leaving 5 bases unmatched. Germline V gene data show CDR1 as SGHDT and CDR2 as YYEEEE. CDR3 sequence reads: CASSFLGTGVDTQYF. The CDR3 DNA follows: TGTGCCAGCAGCTTTTTAGGGACAGGGGTAGATACGCAGTATTTT.

DNA of the CDR3: TGTGCCAGCGGGGAGACAAACTATGGCTACACCTTC. Encoded protein: CASGETNYGYTF. The V call is TRBV7-6, the J call TRBJ1-2; D gene uncertain. The V end lost 8 bases, the J end lost 2 bases, and 9 bases lay between the germline ends. The CDR3 sequence is 12 residues long. CDR1 is SGHVS, CDR2 FNYEAQ, per germline.

V usage is TRBV25-1 and J usage is TRBJ2-1, with 10 bases lining up with TRBD2. The CDR3 runs to 17 residues. The V and J ends lost 3 bases and 2 bases, in that order; junction bases with no gene match: 7. Germline V CDR1 and CDR2: MGHDK, SYGVNS. DNA of the CDR3: TGTGCCAGCAGTGATCTAGCGGGGGCTGGGACCTACAATGAGCAGTTCTTC. This codes for CASSDLAGAGTYNEQFF.

The V gene is TRBV19, the J gene TRBJ2-1, with a possible D match to TRBD1 (5 bases). V was shortened by 2 bases and J by 6 bases, with 14 bases between the two germline ends. This CDR3 has 15 residues. From germline, CDR1 is LNHDA and CDR2 SQIVND (reference sequence). CDR3 bases: TGTGCCAGTAGTATAAGTCAGGGCCCCCCCAATGAGCAGTTCTTC. Translated, it gives CASSISQGPPNEQFF.

This rearrangement joins TRBV27 to TRBJ1-3; D unclear. Germline CDR1 MNHEY, CDR2 SMNVEV (reference sequence). Deletions cut 5 bases from V and 4 bases from J, with 21 bases between. The CDR3 runs 17 residues. The CDR3 spells CASSPAGFRTSGNTIYF. The CDR3 DNA follows: TGTGCCAGCAGTCCAGCGGGGTTTCGAACTTCCGGAAACACCATATATTTT.

The chain carries TRBV25-1 and TRBJ1-1; the D gene is possibly TRBD1 (5 bases). Per germline, CDR1 MGHDK and CDR2 SYGVNS. The CDR3 spans 15 residues. Trimming cost V 2 bases and J 4 bases, with 14 bases left between them. Here the CDR3 DNA reads TGTGCCAGCAGTGAACCCACAGGCGGGGTCACTGAAGCTTTCTTT. Translation: CASSEPTGGVTEAFF.

The V and J genes are TRBV5-1 and TRBJ2-7, with D perhaps matching TRBD2 (5 bases). The CDR3 spans 15 residues. The germline V and J ends were trimmed by 2 bases and 2 bases, with 14 bases remaining between them. Germline V lookup: CDR1 SGHRS, CDR2 YFSETQ. This CDR3 is CASSFGVRGTYEQYF. In DNA, the CDR3 is TGCGCCAGCAGCTTTGGTGTTCGGGGAACCTACGAGCAGTACTTC.

The chain joins TRBV5-1 to TRBJ2-1; TRBD2 aligns across 11 bases. Germline loops: CDR1 SGHRS, CDR2 YFSETQ. V trimming: 1 base; J trimming: 5 bases; junction bases outside the gene matches: 8. The CDR3 has 17 residues. The chain's CDR3 is CASSLRGTSGQHNEQFF. Written as DNA, the CDR3 is TGCGCCAGCAGCTTGAGGGGGACTAGCGGACAACACAATGAGCAGTTCTTC.

The genes are TRBV11-2 and TRBJ2-5; TRBD2 matches at 8 bases. Germline trimming cut 3 bases from V and 5 bases from J; bases unmatched to any gene: 5. The CDR3 totals 14 residues. Germline loops: CDR1 SGHAT, CDR2 FQNNGV. The CDR3 sequence is CASSLAGGSETQYF. CDR3 nucleotide sequence: TGTGCCAGCAGCTTGGCGGGAGGTTCGGAGACCCAGTACTTC.

The chain uses TRBV3-1 (or the pseudogene TRBV3-2) and TRBJ2-3; D perhaps matches TRBD1 (5 bases). This CDR3 has 15 amino acids. The germline V gene encodes CDR1 LGHDT and CDR2 YNNKEL (reference sequence). Trimming cost V 0 bases and J 10 bases, with 17 bases left between them. The CDR3 loop is CASSQDISEARAQYF. The CDR3 nucleotides are TGTGCCAGCAGCCAAGACATCTCGGAAGCCAGGGCGCAGTATTTT.

The chain couples TRBV7-9 to TRBJ2-5; a possible D gene is TRBD1 (6 bases). Trimming took 5 bases from V and 5 from J, leaving 15 bases between them. This CDR3 is 14 amino acids long. Germline CDR1 is SEHNR and CDR2 is FQNEAQ (reference sequence). CDR3 loop: CASSQGGRGETQYF. In DNA form, the CDR3 reads TGTGCCAGCAGCCAGGGCGGTAGGGGGGAGACCCAGTACTTC.

This clone appeared once. J is TRBJ2-1 and V is TRBV3-1 (or the pseudogene TRBV3-2); TRBD2 matches 9 bases. Per the germline V gene, CDR1 is LGHDT and CDR2 is YNNKEL (reference sequence). This CDR3 comprises 15 residues. V was clipped by 4 bases and J by 7 bases; unmatched bases: 8. The CDR3 coding sequence is TGTGCCAGCAGCCGAAGCCCGACTAGCGGTAATGAGCAGTTCTTC. Translated, it gives CASSRSPTSGNEQFF.

The rearrangement links TRBV6-5 to TRBJ1-2; 7 bases fit TRBD1. The germline V gene has CDR1 MNHEY and CDR2 SVGAGI. The V gene end was trimmed by 6 bases and the J gene end by 0 bases; junction bases not matched to a gene: 4. The length of the CDR3 is 14 residues. The CDR3 here is CASSGDSPNYGYTF. The CDR3 coding sequence is TGTGCCAGCAGCGGGGACAGCCCTAACTATGGCTACACCTTC.

This chain connects TRBV5-4 to TRBJ1-2; the match to TRBD1 covers 8 bases. The CDR3 sequence is 15 residues long. The junction had 5 bases not matched to a gene; V was cut back by 2 bases and J by 2 bases. CDR1 and CDR2 (germline): SGHNT, YYREEE (reference sequence). The CDR3 DNA follows: TGTGCCAGCAGCTTTTGGGACAGGAGCAACTATGGCTACACCTTC. Protein product: CASSFWDRSNYGYTF.

V gene TRBV7-2 combines with J gene TRBJ2-7; the D gene is possibly TRBD1 (5 bases). The CDR3 sequence is 15 residues long. Deletions cut 1 base from V and 2 bases from J, with 12 bases between. From germline, CDR1 is SGHTA and CDR2 FQGNSA. CDR3 DNA sequence: TGTGCCAGCAGCTTAGGCAGGGTGCCCACCTACGAGCAGTACTTC. The encoded protein is CASSLGRVPTYEQYF.

The chain is built from TRBV28 and TRBJ2-7; TRBD2 aligns across 12 bases. Germline values: CDR1 MDHEN, CDR2 SYDVKM. The V gene end was trimmed by 11 bases and the J gene end by 9 bases; junction bases not matched to a gene: 11. The CDR3 spans 13 residues. CDR3 protein: CAGAASGRVGQYF. The CDR3 region has the DNA TGTGCCGGGGCAGCTAGCGGGAGGGTGGGGCAGTACTTC.

J is TRBJ1-5 and V is TRBV28, with D unclear. V was shortened by 3 bases and J by 6 bases, with 15 bases between the two germline ends. The CDR3 length is 15 residues. The germline gives CDR1 MDHEN, CDR2 SYDVKM. The CDR3 coding sequence is TGTGCCAGCAGTTTGGAGTCGGGGATAAGTCAGCCCCAGCATTTT. It yields the protein CASSLESGISQPQHF.

The chain employs TRBV3-1 (or the pseudogene TRBV3-2) and TRBJ1-5, with D maybe TRBD1 (6 bases). Per the germline V gene, CDR1 is LGHDT and CDR2 is YNNKEL (reference sequence). The CDR3 has 20 amino acids. V shed 4 bases and J shed 0 bases, with 25 bases lying between them. Here the CDR3 reads CASSPPTGGAGGYSNQPQHF. The CDR3 DNA is TGTGCCAGCAGCCCCCCGACGGGGGGGGCGGGTGGATATAGCAATCAGCCCCAGCATTTT.

This chain uses TRBV18 with TRBJ2-7; 7 bases are shared with TRBD2. The germline V gene has CDR1 KGHSH and CDR2 LQKENI. This CDR3 has 12 amino acids. With V trimmed by 6 bases and J by 3 bases, 2 bases remained unmatched. CDR3 DNA sequence: TGTGCCAGCTCCCGGGACTACTACGAGCAGTACTTC. Translation: CASSRDYYEQYF.

The chain links TRBV19 to TRBJ1-5; possible D gene TRBD1, 5 bases. This CDR3 spans 15 amino acids. Germline V gene lookup returns CDR1 LNHDA and CDR2 SQIVND (reference sequence). Trimming cost V 5 bases and J 8 bases, with 19 bases left between them. This chain's CDR3 is CASSLQVQPGEPQHF. The CDR3 DNA follows: TGTGCCAGTAGTCTACAGGTCCAGCCTGGGGAGCCCCAGCATTTT.

The V call is TRBV5-1, the J call TRBJ2-7; TRBD1 agrees at 9 bases. Germline loops: CDR1 SGHRS, CDR2 YFSETQ. This CDR3 contains 15 residues. V lost 0 bases, J lost 3 bases, and 4 bases stayed unmatched. CDR3 loop: CASSLDGTGYYEQYF. The CDR3 nucleotides read TGCGCCAGCAGCTTGGATGGGACAGGGTACTACGAGCAGTACTTC.

The gene calls are TRBV7-8 and TRBJ1-6; 7 nucleotides agree with TRBD1. The V segment lost 5 bases and the J segment 5 bases; nucleotides outside the gene matches: 6. Germline V gives CDR1 SGHVS, CDR2 FQNEAQ. The CDR3 runs to 15 residues. CDR3 in amino acids: CASSRGTANNSPLHF. Here the CDR3 DNA reads TGTGCCAGCAGCCGAGGGACAGCAAATAATTCACCCCTCCACTTT. The full variable domain, its missing parts supplied by reference TRBV7-8 and TRBJ1-6, is GAGVSQSPRYKVAKRGQDVALRCDPISGHVSLFWYQQALGQGPEFLTYFQNEAQLDKSGLPSDRFFAERPEGSVSTLKIQRTQQEDSAVYLCASSRGTANNSPLHFGNGTRLTVT.

This sequence joins TRBV27 and TRBJ2-1; 7 nucleotides agree with TRBD2. J lost 0 bases, V lost 5 bases, and 10 bases had no gene match. The CDR3 is made up of 17 amino acids. Germline assignment: CDR1 MNHEY and CDR2 SMNVEV (reference sequence). As DNA, the CDR3 is TGTGCCAGCAGTCCCTTGAGCGGGGAGAGCTCCTACAATGAGCAGTTCTTC. It yields the protein CASSPLSGESSYNEQFF.

The J gene is TRBJ1-5, the V gene TRBV27, with D possibly being TRBD1 (6 bases). Germline values: CDR1 MNHEY, CDR2 SMNVEV (reference sequence). The V gene lost 1 base and the J gene lost 0 bases, with 16 bases spanning the gap. This CDR3 contains 18 residues. As DNA, the CDR3 is TGTGCCAGCAGTTTATATCCCCCAAACAGGGTTAGCAATCAGCCCCAGCATTTT. It specifies CASSLYPPNRVSNQPQHF.

This clone occurred a few times. This sequence joins TRBV2 and TRBJ1-4; D is ambiguous. Germline V gene sequence: CDR1 SNHLY, CDR2 FYNNEI. Trimming shortened V by 7 bases and J by 8 bases, and 14 bases separated the two germline ends. The CDR3 is 13 residues long. CDR3 nucleotide sequence: TGTGCCAGCACCCCGGGAGCTTGGGAAAAACTGTTTTTT. It is translated as CASTPGAWEKLFF.

The chain couples TRBV9 to TRBJ2-1; D might be TRBD1 (5 bases). CDR1 and CDR2 from the germline V gene are SGDLS and YYNGEE. Trimming took off 0 bases at V and 3 bases at J, with 13 bases between the two ends. CDR3 size: 16 residues. CDR3 in amino acids: CASSVEIQGFYNEQFF. CDR3 DNA sequence: TGTGCCAGCAGCGTAGAAATCCAGGGTTTCTACAATGAGCAGTTCTTC.